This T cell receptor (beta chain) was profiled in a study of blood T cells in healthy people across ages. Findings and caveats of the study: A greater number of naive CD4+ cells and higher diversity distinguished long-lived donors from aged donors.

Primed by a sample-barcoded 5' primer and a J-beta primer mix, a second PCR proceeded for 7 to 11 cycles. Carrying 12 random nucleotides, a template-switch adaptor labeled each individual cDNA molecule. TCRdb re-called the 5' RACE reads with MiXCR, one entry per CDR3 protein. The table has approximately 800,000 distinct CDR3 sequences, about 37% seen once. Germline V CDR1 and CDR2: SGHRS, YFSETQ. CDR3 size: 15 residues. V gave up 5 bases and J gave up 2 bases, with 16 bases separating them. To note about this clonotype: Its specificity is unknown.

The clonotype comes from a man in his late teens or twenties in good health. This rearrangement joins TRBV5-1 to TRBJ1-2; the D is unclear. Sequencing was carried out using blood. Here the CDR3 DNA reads TGCGCCAGCAGAACGTGGGGAGAACCCAACTATGGCTACACCTTC. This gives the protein CASRTWGEPNYGYTF.